This is a list of T cell receptor beta chains from one sample in a study of regulatory T cells in long-lasting Graves disease. TCRdb reprocessed the multiplex PCR reads via MiXCR and lists one record per CDR3 protein. The table records about 500,000 distinct CDR3 sequences, around 13% of them present only once. These data were also filed under a second study, of T cells in Graves' hyperthyroidism and ophthalmopathy.

The sample was peripheral blood mononuclear cells (PBMCs), taken at new diagnosis, from a patient treated with antithyroid drugs. The receptors derive from a woman younger than 45 with Graves disease. CDR3s include the opening cysteine and the closing phenylalanine or tryptophan. The order of the fields is CDR3 length, V gene, J gene, CDR3 protein.

13,TRBV7-9,TRBJ1-4,CASSTRRGEKLFF
15,TRBV28,TRBJ2-7,CASSATGTASHEQYF
17,TRBV28,TRBJ2-3,CASSSGLAGIHGATQYF
17,TRBV7-3,TRBJ1-2,CASSPGPRRLANYGYTF
15,TRBV5-5,TRBJ2-7,CASSRAGGNAYEQYF
15,TRBV20-1,TRBJ2-1,CSASPLAGVGDEQFF
13,TRBV7-2,TRBJ1-2,CASSLAGADGYTF
14,TRBV9,TRBJ1-5,CASSFGQGDQPQHF
18,TRBV4-1,TRBJ2-7,CASSQGYSSGTLSYEQYF
14,TRBV18,TRBJ2-3,CASSPPGPTDTQYF
17,TRBV12-3/TRBV12-4,TRBJ2-2,CASSNSLAGGATGELFF
15,TRBV29-1,TRBJ2-5,CSVPRRAASQETQYF
16,TRBV6-1,TRBJ2-1,CASIPHGLAGWNEQFF
14,TRBV6-1,TRBJ2-1,CASQREGMYNEQFF
13,TRBV5-1,TRBJ1-1,CASSRQGETEAFF
12,TRBV5-6,TRBJ2-1,CASSFRWNEQFF
14,TRBV7-9,TRBJ2-7,CASSWTANSYEQYF
17,TRBV18,TRBJ2-1,CASSPPVWVPSYNEQFF
16,TRBV2,TRBJ2-3,CASSGETRPGTDTQYF
12,TRBV6-5,TRBJ1-5,CASSYVGQPQHF
16,TRBV6-1,TRBJ1-6,CASSEVGIHGLSPLHF
16,TRBV28,TRBJ2-1,CASSLIRGAGYNEQFF
16,TRBV28,TRBJ1-4,CASSLGVGRGDEKLFF
16,TRBV3-1,TRBJ2-1,CASSQDDGSSYNEQFF
15,TRBV11-2,TRBJ2-5,CASSLDDRGPETQYF
15,TRBV6-1,TRBJ1-5,CASSGRQDSNQPQHF
14,TRBV20-1,TRBJ2-7,CSARGSGSSHEQYF
15,TRBV27,TRBJ2-7,CASSPLGPGNYEQYF
16,TRBV5-1,TRBJ2-1,CASSLEGLLTGNEQFF
13,TRBV2,TRBJ1-1,CASRPRGNTEAFF
16,TRBV3-1,TRBJ2-5,CASSQGVQREPETQYF
16,TRBV18,TRBJ2-5,CASSPMTGRYGHAQYF
17,TRBV11-2,TRBJ2-2,CASEDIPLTKSTGELFF
12,TRBV2,TRBJ2-1,CASSDDTNEQFF
16,TRBV6-2/TRBV6-3,TRBJ2-1,CASSAIRDGAYNEQFF
13,TRBV7-9,TRBJ2-5,CASSLLGLETQYF
14,TRBV19,TRBJ1-1,CASRSQGGGTEAFF
13,TRBV12-3/TRBV12-4,TRBJ1-5,CASSLRDNQPQHF
16,TRBV5-1,TRBJ2-1,CASRLGGASSYNEQFF
16,TRBV24-1,TRBJ2-1,CATSDLGSGESNEQFF
13,TRBV12-3/TRBV12-4,TRBJ1-1,CASSDRGWTEAFF
16,TRBV7-9,TRBJ2-5,CASSQRGGTSVETQYF
13,TRBV5-6,TRBJ2-3,CASSLGVQRTQYF
15,TRBV27,TRBJ2-6,CARTKGARGANVLTF
16,TRBV12-3/TRBV12-4,TRBJ1-2,CASSFLSTVQNYGYTF
13,TRBV27,TRBJ2-2,CASTLGPTGELFF
13,TRBV3-1,TRBJ1-4,CASSQRAQEKLFF
15,TRBV13,TRBJ2-7,CASSVEGLAPNEQYF
15,TRBV7-2,TRBJ2-7,CASSLGQGGLYEQYF
16,TRBV13,TRBJ1-4,CASSSIVTGDGEKLFF
15,TRBV11-3,TRBJ2-7,CASSLAGTDEREQYF
16,TRBV5-1,TRBJ2-1,CASSLDGVQGYNEQFF
23,TRBV7-9,TRBJ2-6,CASSQPDRAGLAGGRSGANVLTF
18,TRBV7-2,TRBJ2-1,CASSLVISAGGFYNEQFF
14,TRBV12-3/TRBV12-4,TRBJ1-3,CASSSHRVGNTIYF
14,TRBV19,TRBJ2-1,CASSISGRGGEQFF
14,TRBV12-3/TRBV12-4,TRBJ2-1,CASTRLNGEDEQFF
18,TRBV11-2,TRBJ2-2,CASSSRPARSGTTGELFF
16,TRBV15,TRBJ2-1,CATRLLYGTSYNEQFF
15,TRBV29-1,TRBJ2-4,CSVEGTGGRGDIQYF